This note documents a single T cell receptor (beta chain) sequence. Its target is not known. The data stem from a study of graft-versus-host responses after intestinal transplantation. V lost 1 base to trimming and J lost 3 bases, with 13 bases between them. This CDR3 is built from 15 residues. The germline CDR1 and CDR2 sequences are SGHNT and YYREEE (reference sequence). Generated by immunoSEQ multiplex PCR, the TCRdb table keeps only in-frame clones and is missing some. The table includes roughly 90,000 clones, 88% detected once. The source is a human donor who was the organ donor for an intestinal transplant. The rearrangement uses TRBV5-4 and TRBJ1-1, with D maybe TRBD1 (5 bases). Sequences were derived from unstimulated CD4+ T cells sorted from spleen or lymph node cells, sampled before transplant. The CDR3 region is CASSLTPGWDTEAFF. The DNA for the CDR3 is TGTGCCAGCAGCTTGACCCCAGGGTGGGACACTGAAGCTTTCTTT.